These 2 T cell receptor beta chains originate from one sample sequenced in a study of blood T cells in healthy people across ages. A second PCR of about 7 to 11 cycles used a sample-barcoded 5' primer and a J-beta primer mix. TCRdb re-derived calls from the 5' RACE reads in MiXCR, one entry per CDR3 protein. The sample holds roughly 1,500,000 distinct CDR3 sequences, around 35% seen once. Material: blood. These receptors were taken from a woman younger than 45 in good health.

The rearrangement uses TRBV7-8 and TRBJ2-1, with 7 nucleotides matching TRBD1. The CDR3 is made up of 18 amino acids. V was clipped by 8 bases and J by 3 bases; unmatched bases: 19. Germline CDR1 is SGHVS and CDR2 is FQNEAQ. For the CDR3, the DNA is TGTGCCAGCGACGTAACTGGCAGCCGGTACAGGGGCTACAATGAGCAGTTCTTC. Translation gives CASDVTGSRYRGYNEQFF.

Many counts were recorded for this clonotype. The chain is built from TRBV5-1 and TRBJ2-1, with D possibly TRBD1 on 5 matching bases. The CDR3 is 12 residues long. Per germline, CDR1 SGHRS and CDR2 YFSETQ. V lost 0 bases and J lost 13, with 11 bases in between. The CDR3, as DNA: TGCGCCAGCAGCTTGGGGGCAGGGCAACAGTTCTTC. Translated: CASSLGAGQQFF.